This T cell receptor beta chain was obtained from a study of vaccination and CD4 T cells after COVID-19. Findings of the study overall: For convalescent patients, 304 of the 307 vaccine-specific clones analyzed were classified as spike mono-reactive.

Treatment of the sample: approximately 11-day PBMC culture with coronavirus spike peptide pools or control peptides (ViraFEST assay). In germline, CDR1 is MDHEN, CDR2 SYDVKM. The CDR3 loop spans 15 amino acids. Oncomine TCR Beta short-read sequencing was applied to DNA from cultured CD4+ T cells. Cultures of CD4+ T cells served as the source for extracting genomic DNA. MiXCR was run by TCRdb on the PCR reads, yielding one entry per CDR3 protein. The data hold some 15,000 distinct CDR3 sequences, with 30% observed a single time. This clonotype turned up a few times. As yet, its antigen is unknown. One end of the junction is discordant with germline, which a read error may explain.

The sample comprised cultured CD4+ T cells from blood. J is TRBJ1-3 and V is TRBV28; D call uncertain. The sequence was collected from a human donor with COVID-19. The chain's CDR3 is CASSLLASSGNTIYF. In DNA form, the CDR3 reads TGTGCCAGCAGTCTCCTGGCTAGCTCTGGAAATACCATATATTTT.